Sequencing of this T cell receptor beta chain was carried out in a study of cytomegalovirus exposure and HLA in healthy donors. Study-wide findings and caveats: In a later analysis, 16,951 TCR beta sequences were associated with HLA alleles at 0.05 false discovery rate. Donor immune exposure was known only as CMV serostatus.

Trimming took 1 base from V and 3 from J; bases not matched to a gene: 3. Germline V lookup: CDR1 LGHNT, CDR2 FRNRAP. The CDR3 contains 17 residues. The PCR contained 60 Vbeta and 13 Jbeta primers. Assay: immunoSEQ multiplex PCR; the TCRdb copy retains only in-frame clones and omits some. This sample carries about 130,000 clones, more than 80% of them seen once, and the ten largest clones take less than 3%. Turning to this clone: Its target is not known.

The sample consisted of PBMCs. The gene calls are TRBV12-5 and TRBJ2-2; 12 nucleotides match TRBD2. This TCR was sampled from a man aged 30 to 45 in good health and CMV-seronegative. CDR3 sequence reads: CASGLGGLAGYTGELFF. The CDR3 nucleotides are TGTGCTAGTGGTTTGGGAGGACTAGCGGGATACACCGGGGAGCTGTTTTTT.